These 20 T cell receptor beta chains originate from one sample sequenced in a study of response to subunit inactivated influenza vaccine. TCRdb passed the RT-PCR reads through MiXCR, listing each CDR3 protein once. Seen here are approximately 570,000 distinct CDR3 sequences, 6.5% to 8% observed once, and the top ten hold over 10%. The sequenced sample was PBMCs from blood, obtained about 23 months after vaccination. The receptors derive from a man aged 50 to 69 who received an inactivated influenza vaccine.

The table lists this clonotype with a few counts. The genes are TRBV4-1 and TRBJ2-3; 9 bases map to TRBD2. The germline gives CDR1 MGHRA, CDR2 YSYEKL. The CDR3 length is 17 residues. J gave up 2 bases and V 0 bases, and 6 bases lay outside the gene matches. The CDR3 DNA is TGCGCCAGCAGCCAAGATGGTAGCGGGGGCTACACAGATACGCAGTATTTT. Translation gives CASSQDGSGGYTDTQYF.

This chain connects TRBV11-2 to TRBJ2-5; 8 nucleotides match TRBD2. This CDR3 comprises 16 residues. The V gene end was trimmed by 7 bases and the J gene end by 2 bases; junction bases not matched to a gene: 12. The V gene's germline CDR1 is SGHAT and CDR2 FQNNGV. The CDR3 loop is CASTPGASGYQETQYF. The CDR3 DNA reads TGTGCCAGCACCCCCGGGGCTAGCGGGTATCAAGAGACCCAGTACTTC. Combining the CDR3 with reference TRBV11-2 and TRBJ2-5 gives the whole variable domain EAGVAQSPRYKIIEKRQSVAFWCNPISGHATLYWYQQILGQGPKLLIQFQNNGVVDDSQLPKDRFSAERLKGVDSTLKIQPAKLEDSAVYLCASTPGASGYQETQYFGPGTRLLVL.

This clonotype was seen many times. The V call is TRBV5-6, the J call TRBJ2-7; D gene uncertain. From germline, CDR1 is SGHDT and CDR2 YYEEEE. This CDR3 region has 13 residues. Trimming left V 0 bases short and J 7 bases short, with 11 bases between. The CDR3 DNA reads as TGTGCCAGCAGCTTGGACGGACCTACAGAGCAGTACTTC. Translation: CASSLDGPTEQYF.

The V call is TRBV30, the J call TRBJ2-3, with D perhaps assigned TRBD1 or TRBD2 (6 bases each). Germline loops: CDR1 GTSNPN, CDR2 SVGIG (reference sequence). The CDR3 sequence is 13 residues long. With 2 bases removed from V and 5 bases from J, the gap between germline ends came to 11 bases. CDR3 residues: CAWSSGAQDTQYF. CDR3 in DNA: TGTGCCTGGAGTTCGGGGGCACAAGATACGCAGTATTTT.

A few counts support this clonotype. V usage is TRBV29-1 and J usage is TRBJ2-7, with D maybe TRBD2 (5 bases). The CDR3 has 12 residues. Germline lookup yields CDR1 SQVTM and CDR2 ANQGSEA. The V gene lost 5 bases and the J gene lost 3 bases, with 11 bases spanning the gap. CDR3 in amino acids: CSVWENYYEQYF. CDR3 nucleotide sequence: TGCAGCGTTTGGGAGAATTACTACGAGCAGTACTTC.

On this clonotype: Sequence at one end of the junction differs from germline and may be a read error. The CDR3 sequence is CAIGEDRGEQFF. The CDR3 DNA follows: TGTGCCATCGGTGAGGACAGGGGAGAGCAGTTCTTC. V usage is TRBV10-3 and J usage is TRBJ2-1; 9 nucleotides agree with TRBD1. Germline V gene data show CDR1 as ENHRY and CDR2 as SYGVKD. The CDR3 length is 12 residues.

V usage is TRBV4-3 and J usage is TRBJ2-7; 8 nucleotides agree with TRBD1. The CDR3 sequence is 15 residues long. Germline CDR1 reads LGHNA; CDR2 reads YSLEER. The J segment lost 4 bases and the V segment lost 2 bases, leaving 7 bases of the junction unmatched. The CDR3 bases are TGCGCCAGCAGCCAAAGTCCCGGGACAGGATACGAGCAGTACTTC. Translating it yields CASSQSPGTGYEQYF.

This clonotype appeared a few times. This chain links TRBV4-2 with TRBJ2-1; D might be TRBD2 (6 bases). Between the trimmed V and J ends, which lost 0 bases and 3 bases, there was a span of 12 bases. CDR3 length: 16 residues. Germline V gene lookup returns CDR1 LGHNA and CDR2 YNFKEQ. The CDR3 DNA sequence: TGTGCCAGCAGCCAAGATCTGGCGGGGCACTACAATGAGCAGTTCTTC. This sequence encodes CASSQDLAGHYNEQFF.

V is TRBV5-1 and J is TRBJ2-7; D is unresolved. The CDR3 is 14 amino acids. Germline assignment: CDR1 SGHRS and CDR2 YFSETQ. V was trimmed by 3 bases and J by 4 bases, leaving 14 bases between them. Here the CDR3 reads CASSWRSQAYEQYF. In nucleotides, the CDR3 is TGCGCCAGCAGCTGGCGCTCTCAGGCTTACGAGCAGTACTTC.

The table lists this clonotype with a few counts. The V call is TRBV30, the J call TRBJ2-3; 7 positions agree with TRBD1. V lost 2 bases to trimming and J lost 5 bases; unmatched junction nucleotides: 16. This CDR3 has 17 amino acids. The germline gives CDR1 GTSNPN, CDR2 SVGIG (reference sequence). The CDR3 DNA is TGTGCCTGGAGTCGTTCCGCCGCAGGGGGTTTTGGAGATACGCAGTATTTT. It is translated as CAWSRSAAGGFGDTQYF.

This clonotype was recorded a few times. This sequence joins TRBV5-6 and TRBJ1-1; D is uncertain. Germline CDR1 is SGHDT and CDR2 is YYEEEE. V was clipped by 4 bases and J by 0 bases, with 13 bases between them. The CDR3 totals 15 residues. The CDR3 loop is CASSQTPGMNTEAFF. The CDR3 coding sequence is TGTGCCAGCAGCCAAACACCGGGGATGAACACTGAAGCTTTCTTT.

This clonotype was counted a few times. CDR3 protein: CASSLRAGTAQETQYF. Written as DNA, the CDR3 is TGTGCCAGCAGCTTAAGGGCGGGGACAGCACAAGAGACCCAGTACTTC. The gene calls are TRBV7-2 and TRBJ2-5; D may be TRBD1 (7 bases). This CDR3 is built from 16 residues. Germline lookup yields CDR1 SGHTA and CDR2 FQGNSA. V was pared by 2 bases and J by 2 bases, with 15 bases between.

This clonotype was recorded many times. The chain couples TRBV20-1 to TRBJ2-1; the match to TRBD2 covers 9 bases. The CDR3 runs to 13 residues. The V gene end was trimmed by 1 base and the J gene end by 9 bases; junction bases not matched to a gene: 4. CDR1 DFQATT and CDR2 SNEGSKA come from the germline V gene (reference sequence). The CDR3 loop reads CSARGGRGREQFF. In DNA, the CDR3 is TGCAGTGCTAGAGGCGGGAGGGGACGTGAGCAGTTCTTC.

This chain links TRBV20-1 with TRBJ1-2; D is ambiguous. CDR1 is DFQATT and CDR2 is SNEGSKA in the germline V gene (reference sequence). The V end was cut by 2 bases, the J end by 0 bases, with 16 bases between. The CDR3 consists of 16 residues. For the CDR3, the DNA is TGCAGTGCTAGACGGCTCCCCAGGACCCCTAACTATGGCTACACCTTC. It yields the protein CSARRLPRTPNYGYTF.

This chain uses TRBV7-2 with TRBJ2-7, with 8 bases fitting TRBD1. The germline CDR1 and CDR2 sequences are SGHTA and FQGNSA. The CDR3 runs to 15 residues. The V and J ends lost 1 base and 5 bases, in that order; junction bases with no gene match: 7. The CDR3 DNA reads TGTGCCAGCAGCTTAGAGGCAGGGGGCACCGACGAGCAGTACTTC. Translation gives CASSLEAGGTDEQYF.

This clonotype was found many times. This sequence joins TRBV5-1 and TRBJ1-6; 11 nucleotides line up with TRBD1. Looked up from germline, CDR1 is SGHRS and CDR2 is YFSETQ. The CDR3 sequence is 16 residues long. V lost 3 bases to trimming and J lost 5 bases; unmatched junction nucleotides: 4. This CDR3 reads CASSSGTGGNNSPLHF. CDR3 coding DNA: TGCGCCAGCAGCTCCGGGACAGGGGGAAATAATTCACCCCTCCACTTT.

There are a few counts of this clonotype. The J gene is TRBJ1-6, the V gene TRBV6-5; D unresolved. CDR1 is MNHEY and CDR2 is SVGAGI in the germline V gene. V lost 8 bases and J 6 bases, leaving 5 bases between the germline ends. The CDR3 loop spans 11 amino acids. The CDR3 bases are TGTGCCAGCCTCCCTAATTCACCCCTCCACTTT. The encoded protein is CASLPNSPLHF.

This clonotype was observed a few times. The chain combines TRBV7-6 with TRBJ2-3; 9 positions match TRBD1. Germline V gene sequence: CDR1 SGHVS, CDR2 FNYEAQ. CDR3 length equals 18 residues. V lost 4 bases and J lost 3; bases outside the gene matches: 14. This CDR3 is CASSSYPLGQGGTDTQYF. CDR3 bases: TGTGCCAGCAGCTCATATCCCTTGGGACAGGGAGGAACAGATACGCAGTATTTT.

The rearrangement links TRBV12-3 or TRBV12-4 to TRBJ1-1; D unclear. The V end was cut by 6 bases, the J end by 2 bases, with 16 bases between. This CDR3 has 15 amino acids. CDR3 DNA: TGTGCCAGCAGCCGACCCACCCTGGTAAACACTGAAGCTTTCTTT. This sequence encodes CASSRPTLVNTEAFF.

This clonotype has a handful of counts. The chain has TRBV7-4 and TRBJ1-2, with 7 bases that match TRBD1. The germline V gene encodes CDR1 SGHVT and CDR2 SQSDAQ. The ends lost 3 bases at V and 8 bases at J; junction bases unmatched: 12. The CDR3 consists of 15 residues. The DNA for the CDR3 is TGTGCCAGCAGCTTTAGACAGGGTTTACTGCAGGGCTACACCTTC. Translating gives CASSFRQGLLQGYTF.